This TCR beta chain is drawn from a study of technical replicates of blood from several donors. Using immunoSEQ multiplex PCR, the repertoire was profiled, and TCRdb retains in-frame clones only, with some absent. Among roughly 80,000 clones listed, 75% to 95% were seen once. CDR3 size: 15 residues. The V gene lost 0 bases and the J gene lost 6 bases, with 15 bases spanning the gap. The germline CDR1 and CDR2 sequences are SGHDN and FVKESK. The V gene is TRBV14, the J gene TRBJ2-7, with a possible D match to TRBD2 (6 bases). The material sequenced was T cells isolated from PBMCs. This clonotype was obtained from a human donor in good health. CDR3 DNA: TGTGCCAGCAGCCAAGATTCGCGGGAATTAGGCGAGCAGTACTTC. It codes for CASSQDSRELGEQYF.